One and the same sample provided the 25 T cell receptor beta chains below, sequenced in a study of regulatory T cells in long-lasting Graves disease. As for time point: persistent/refractory GD, antithyroid drugs over 5 years with positive TRAb. RNA from PBMCs was the source of the TCR library. Arm-PCR with iRepertoire HTBI primers amplified the CDR3 regions for these TCR beta libraries. TCRdb processed the multiplex PCR reads anew with MiXCR; each CDR3 protein has one entry. The data show some 450,000 distinct CDR3 sequences, with about 25% seen just once and 26% held by the top ten. The source material was peripheral blood mononuclear cells (PBMCs), sampled when the disease was refractory, from a patient treated with antithyroid drugs. Source of these receptors: a female donor with Graves disease.

This clonotype has at least ten counts. CDR3 loop: CASSFSRVGQPQHF. The CDR3 DNA follows: TGTGCCAGCAGTTTTTCCAGGGTGGGACAGCCCCAGCATTTT. V gene TRBV28 combines with J gene TRBJ1-5, with a possible D match to TRBD1 (5 bases). V lost 3 bases, J lost 7 bases, and 13 bases lay in between. The germline gives CDR1 MDHEN, CDR2 SYDVKM. The CDR3 consists of 14 residues.

V usage is TRBV27 and J usage is TRBJ2-7; no firm D call. Germline CDR1 reads MNHEY; CDR2 reads SMNVEV (reference sequence). The CDR3 is 15 residues long. V was trimmed by 0 bases and J by 5 bases, leaving 14 bases between them. CDR3 DNA: TGTGCCAGCAGTTTATCGATGAGGTACCGCCACGAGCAGTACTTC. Its protein product is CASSLSMRYRHEQYF.

This clonotype has at least ten counts. This CDR3 is CSARDWGAAGGTEAFF. CDR3 coding DNA: TGCAGTGCTAGAGATTGGGGGGCAGCAGGGGGCACTGAAGCTTTCTTT. The rearrangement joins TRBV20-1 to TRBJ1-1; TRBD1 aligns across 7 bases. With 0 bases clipped from V and 4 bases from J, the junction kept 11 bases outside the gene matches. This CDR3 has 16 amino acids. CDR1 and CDR2 (germline): DFQATT, SNEGSKA (reference sequence).

The table lists this clonotype with many counts. The rearrangement uses TRBV11-2 and TRBJ2-7; 13 bases are shared with TRBD2. Trimming removed 5 bases from V and 6 bases from J; junction bases left unmatched: 7. The CDR3 loop spans 15 amino acids. Germline V CDR1 and CDR2: SGHAT, FQNNGV. This CDR3 is CASSPGLAGAVEQYF. In DNA, the CDR3 is TGTGCCAGCAGCCCTGGACTAGCGGGAGCGGTCGAGCAGTACTTC. The complete variable domain, with remaining parts taken from reference TRBV11-2 and TRBJ2-7, reads EAGVAQSPRYKIIEKRQSVAFWCNPISGHATLYWYQQILGQGPKLLIQFQNNGVVDDSQLPKDRFSAERLKGVDSTLKIQPAKLEDSAVYLCASSPGLAGAVEQYFGPGTRLTVT.

This chain links TRBV7-3 with TRBJ1-5; 7 bases match TRBD1. Germline V gene sequence: CDR1 SGHTA, CDR2 FQGTGA. V lost 1 base, J lost 3 bases, and 9 bases stayed unmatched. The CDR3 is 17 amino acids. The CDR3: CASSLNSRQGTNQPQHF. The CDR3, as DNA: TGTGCCAGCAGCTTAAATTCCCGACAGGGCACCAATCAGCCCCAGCATTTT. The variable domain in full, with the rest retrieved from reference TRBV7-3 and TRBJ1-5, is GAGVSQTPSNKVTEKGKYVELRCDPISGHTALYWYRQSLGQGPEFLIYFQGTGAADDSGLPNDRFFAVRPEGSVSTLKIQRTERGDSAVYLCASSLNSRQGTNQPQHFGDGTRLSIL.

This clonotype has a count of ten or more. The gene calls are TRBV6-5 and TRBJ1-2, with 9 bases lining up with TRBD1. The J segment lost 8 bases and the V segment lost 4 bases, leaving 5 bases of the junction unmatched. From germline, CDR1 is MNHEY and CDR2 SVGAGI. The CDR3 is 13 amino acids. The CDR3 region is CASSFNRGRGYTF. The CDR3 region has the DNA TGTGCCAGCAGTTTCAACAGGGGGCGCGGCTACACCTTC.

The chain carries TRBV7-8 and TRBJ2-2; 9 nucleotides match TRBD1. After removal of 5 bases from V and 6 bases from J, the junction contained 10 bases not matched to a gene. The CDR3 consists of 16 residues. Germline CDR1 reads SGHVS; CDR2 reads FQNEAQ. The DNA of the CDR3 is TGTGCCAGCAGCCCACAGCCGGGACAGGGCCCCGGGGAGCTGTTTTTT. It codes for CASSPQPGQGPGELFF.

This clonotype has only a few counts. The V and J genes are TRBV29-1 and TRBJ1-4; 7 nucleotides align to TRBD1. V shed 7 bases and J 4 bases; nucleotides not matched to a gene: 6. This CDR3 has 13 residues. Germline V gene sequence: CDR1 SQVTM, CDR2 ANQGSEA. The CDR3 DNA reads as TGCAGCGCACTGGGACAGAATAATGAAAAACTGTTTTTT. It encodes CSALGQNNEKLFF.

This clonotype was detected only a few times. The genes are TRBV6-1 and TRBJ1-2; D call uncertain. Per germline, CDR1 MNHNS and CDR2 SASEGT. CDR3 length: 13 residues. V was shortened by 7 bases and J by 8 bases, with 17 bases between the two germline ends. CDR3 bases: TGTGCCAGCACCGACCGGGCCTCTTACGGCTACACCTTC. Translated, it gives CASTDRASYGYTF.

This clonotype was detected ten times or more. This sequence joins TRBV10-3 and TRBJ1-1; D is perhaps TRBD1 (5 bases). Trimming took 4 bases from V and 4 from J, leaving 13 bases between them. The CDR3 is made up of 14 amino acids. Germline CDR1 is ENHRY and CDR2 is SYGVKD. As DNA, the CDR3 is TGTGCCATCAGTGGGGGCAGGGACGGCACTGAAGCTTTCTTT. Protein: CAISGGRDGTEAFF.

The V and J genes are TRBV4-1 and TRBJ1-5, with D possibly being TRBD1 (5 bases). CDR3 length equals 15 residues. Germline lookup yields CDR1 MGHRA and CDR2 YSYEKL. Trimming left V 0 bases short and J 4 bases short, with 10 bases between. The CDR3, as DNA: TGCGCCAGCAGCCAAGATGGGGGGGGTAATCAGCCCCAGCATTTT. This translates into CASSQDGGGNQPQHF.

For the CDR3, the DNA is TGTGCCAGCAGGAGAGGACTAGCGGCCTACAATGAGCAGTTCTTC. Its translation: CASRRGLAAYNEQFF. The chain employs TRBV3-1 and TRBJ2-1, with TRBD2 matching 10 bases. Germline V gives CDR1 LGHDT, CDR2 YNNKEL (reference sequence). The CDR3 runs 15 residues. Germline trimming cut 6 bases from V and 2 bases from J; bases unmatched to any gene: 4.

This clonotype was seen ten or more times. It may be a read error: a sequence one base away is much more abundant. The chain joins TRBV5-6 to TRBJ1-1, with D uncertain. V lost 2 bases and J 1 base, leaving 6 bases between the germline ends. Germline CDR1 is SGHDT and CDR2 is YYEEEE. This CDR3 is 13 amino acids long. The CDR3: CASSLPGNTEAFF. DNA for the CDR3: TGTGCCAGCAGCTTACCAGGGAACACTGAAGCTTTCTTT.

This clonotype was recorded many times. The DNA of the CDR3 is TGCGCCAGCAGCCCAGGACGGCCTAACTATGGCTACACCTTC. It codes for CASSPGRPNYGYTF. This chain uses TRBV5-1 with TRBJ1-2; D gene ambiguous. The CDR3 has 14 residues. Trimming pared 4 bases from V and 0 bases from J, leaving 10 bases between. CDR1 is SGHRS and CDR2 is YFSETQ in the germline V gene. The full variable domain, rest sourced from reference TRBV5-1 and TRBJ1-2, is KAGVTQTPRYLIKTRGQQVTLSCSPISGHRSVSWYQQTPGQGLQFLFEYFSETQRNKGNFPGRFSGRQFSNSRSEMNVSTLELGDSALYLCASSPGRPNYGYTFGSGTRLTVV.

The rearrangement links TRBV4-2 to TRBJ1-4, with 8 bases matching TRBD1. The ends lost 0 bases at V and 5 bases at J; junction bases unmatched: 14. This CDR3 is built from 19 residues. The germline V gene has CDR1 LGHNA and CDR2 YNFKEQ. The CDR3 DNA follows: TGTGCCAGCAGCCAAGATAGTTTTTATGGACAGGGAAGGAATGAAAAACTGTTTTTT. Its protein is CASSQDSFYGQGRNEKLFF.

In its sample, this clonotype was seen many times. The V and J genes are TRBV28 and TRBJ2-7; no reliable D call. Trimming pared 2 bases from V and 2 bases from J, leaving 7 bases between. The germline gives CDR1 MDHEN, CDR2 SYDVKM. The CDR3 is made up of 13 amino acids. The chain's CDR3 is CASSLLNPYEQYF. The CDR3 DNA reads as TGTGCCAGCAGTTTACTCAACCCCTACGAGCAGTACTTC.

The chain links TRBV11-2 to TRBJ2-7, with 12 bases that match TRBD1. In germline, CDR1 is SGHAT, CDR2 FQNNGV. The V gene end was trimmed by 4 bases and the J gene end by 7 bases; junction bases not matched to a gene: 8. This CDR3 region has 15 residues. CDR3 in amino acids: CASSSGDRGLAEQYF. The CDR3 coding sequence is TGTGCCAGCAGCTCAGGGGACAGGGGGCTAGCGGAGCAGTACTTC.

This sequence joins TRBV28 and TRBJ2-7, with unresolved D. Germline assignment: CDR1 MDHEN and CDR2 SYDVKM. CDR3 length equals 14 residues. V dropped 1 base and J dropped 2 bases, with 9 bases sitting between them. This chain's CDR3 is CASSLYQMAYEQYF. In DNA form, the CDR3 reads TGTGCCAGCAGTTTATACCAGATGGCCTACGAGCAGTACTTC.

This clonotype was recorded at least ten times. The chain uses TRBV2 and TRBJ1-1, with D possibly being TRBD1 (6 bases). V was pared by 6 bases and J by 1 base, with 9 bases between. In germline, CDR1 is SNHLY, CDR2 FYNNEI. This CDR3 region has 13 residues. The CDR3 sequence: CASRGQSNTEAFF. The CDR3 DNA reads as TGTGCCAGCAGAGGACAGTCGAACACTGAAGCTTTCTTT.

This clonotype was observed a handful of times. The chain couples TRBV5-1 to TRBJ1-2, with 7 bases matching TRBD1. With V trimmed by 0 bases and J by 6 bases, 5 bases remained unmatched. The CDR3 sequence is 14 residues long. Germline assignment: CDR1 SGHRS and CDR2 YFSETQ. The CDR3 loop is CASSLDNRGNGYTF. CDR3 in DNA: TGCGCCAGCAGCTTGGACAACAGGGGAAATGGCTACACCTTC.

The V and J genes are TRBV10-3 and TRBJ2-4; perhaps TRBD1 as D (5 bases). The CDR3 length is 15 residues. Germline assignment: CDR1 ENHRY and CDR2 SYGVKD. Trimming left V 2 bases short and J 4 bases short, with 12 bases between. DNA of the CDR3: TGTGCCATCAGTGAGGTTGTAGCAGGGAAAAACATTCAGTACTTC. The encoded protein is CAISEVVAGKNIQYF.

This chain joins TRBV5-1 and TRBJ2-7; TRBD2 aligns across 9 bases. V lost 9 bases and J lost 8; bases outside the gene matches: 9. The germline V gene has CDR1 SGHRS and CDR2 YFSETQ. The CDR3 has 12 residues. CDR3 amino acids: CAILSGSRKQYF. CDR3 DNA: TGCGCCATCCTTAGCGGGAGTAGGAAGCAGTACTTC. Supplemented by reference TRBV5-1 and TRBJ2-7, the full variable domain reads KAGVTQTPRYLIKTRGQQVTLSCSPISGHRSVSWYQQTPGQGLQFLFEYFSETQRNKGNFPGRFSGRQFSNSRSEMNVSTLELGDSALYLCAILSGSRKQYFGPGTRLTVT.

This clonotype was counted a few times. The CDR3 here is CASSLVAGKWITEAFF. CDR3 DNA sequence: TGTGCCAGCAGCTTAGTGGCAGGGAAATGGATCACTGAAGCTTTCTTT. The V call is TRBV7-2, the J call TRBJ1-1; a possible D gene is TRBD1 (5 bases). V was shortened by 1 base and J by 4 bases, with 16 bases between the two germline ends. Germline V lookup: CDR1 SGHTA, CDR2 FQGNSA. This CDR3 region has 16 residues.

This clonotype was counted many times. The V gene is TRBV4-3, the J gene TRBJ2-5; 11 nucleotides line up with TRBD2. This CDR3 comprises 16 residues. CDR1 and CDR2 from the germline V gene are LGHNA and YSLEER. V shed 0 bases, J shed 5 bases, and the junction held 5 bases outside the gene matches. CDR3 sequence (DNA): TGCGCCAGCAGCCAAGATGTGACTAGCGGGACCGAGACCCAGTACTTC. Its translation is CASSQDVTSGTETQYF.

The chain links TRBV6-1 to TRBJ1-4; D gene ambiguous. CDR3 length equals 15 residues. CDR1 is MNHNS and CDR2 is SASEGT in the germline V gene. V gave up 7 bases and J gave up 3 bases, with 15 bases separating them. CDR3 DNA sequence: TGTGCCAGCAAGTTGGCGTTCGGACCTAATGAAAAACTGTTTTTT. This encodes CASKLAFGPNEKLFF.